This TCR beta chain is from a study of CD8+ T cells in alopecia areata. The overall study: Each of the treated patients was given oral tofacitinib, 5 to 10 mg twice daily, for moderate-to-severe alopecia areata.

Points on this clone: Its antigen remains unknown. The sample holds other DNA sequences that translate to the same CDR3.

The study, taken as a whole, reports: Normal scalp showed lower clonality than lesional scalp, especially alopecia totalis/universalis. Resident alphabeta T-cell populations of normal skin are likewise subject to sequencing in scalp samples.

In each case, RNA was isolated and then reverse transcribed into cDNA as the sequencing template. Assay used: immunoSEQ multiplex PCR; TCRdb lists only in-frame clones, some missing. The table lists approximately 140,000 clones, 87% of them singletons. In alopecia areata patients, both lesional scalp punch biopsies and peripheral blood were collected. The CDR3 has 11 amino acids. V dropped 4 bases and J dropped 4 bases, with 4 bases sitting between them. Germline V gene sequence: CDR1 SNHLY, CDR2 FYNNEI. The source was CD8+ T cells sorted from blood, collected at week 0. The TCR was taken from a human donor with alopecia areata. The chain links TRBV2 to TRBJ1-2; no firm D call. The CDR3 nucleotides are TGTGCCAGCAGTGTCAGCTATGGCTACACCTTC. Translated, it gives CASSVSYGYTF.